This T cell receptor (beta chain) was obtained from a study of shared clonotypes between healthy human individuals. In regard to this clone: Mismatch with germline at one junction end may stem from a read error.

Here immunoSEQ multiplex PCR was the method, and the copy in TCRdb shows in-frame clones only, minus some. The sample lists about half a million clones; 70% to 80% were seen once. Input material: PBMCs. This sequence was found in a middle-aged woman in good health. Some clones in this sample may be carry-over from other donors' samples.

The CDR3 is CVISEFAQGASTGELFF. In nucleotides, the CDR3 is TGTGTCATCAGTGAATTTGCCCAGGGGGCTAGCACCGGGGAGCTGTTTTTT. The chain carries TRBV10-3 and TRBJ2-2; 8 positions match TRBD1. CDR1 is ENHRY, CDR2 SYGVKD, per germline. The CDR3 covers 17 residues.